This T cell receptor (beta chain) stems from a study of CD8+ T cells in alopecia areata. Study results and limitations: Tofacitinib delivered significant drops in scalp clonality and in expanded CD8+ clones among the top 100.

As for treatment: oral pan-JAK inhibitor, 5-10 mg twice daily. About this clone: The antigen is unknown.

Germline CDR1 reads MGHRA; CDR2 reads YSYEKL. V lost 3 bases and J 4 bases, leaving 24 bases between the germline ends. This CDR3 is 18 amino acids long. Reverse transcription of extracted RNA yielded cDNA, which provided the sequencing template. Clones were sequenced by immunoSEQ multiplex PCR, and TCRdb holds only the in-frame ones, with some missing. This table has about 210,000 clones, around 43% appearing once. The receptor comes from a human donor with alopecia areata. The sequences come from CD4+ T cells sorted from blood, collected at roughly week 36, from a patient treated with tofacitinib. This rearrangement joins TRBV4-1 to TRBJ2-5, with a possible D match to TRBD1 (6 bases). The CDR3 DNA is TGCGCCAGCAGCCAGGCATCATTTCAGGGGTCTCGGAGAGAGACCCAGTACTTC. It translates to CASSQASFQGSRRETQYF.